The 24 T cell receptor beta chains given below trace back to one sample, sequenced in a study of shared clonotypes between healthy human individuals. The protocol was immunoSEQ multiplex PCR, while the TCRdb copy is restricted to in-frame clones and leaves out a portion. The data show some 2,000,000 clones, with 90% to 95% seen just once and 0.13% held by the top ten. Material for sequencing was naive CD4+ T cells sorted from blood. Stated subset: CD45RA+ positively selected. The source of these receptors is a man aged 18 to 35 in good health.

The chain employs TRBV7-6 and TRBJ2-5; 7 positions agree with TRBD2. The V gene end was trimmed by 5 bases and the J gene end by 6 bases; junction bases not matched to a gene: 15. Germline V CDR1 and CDR2: SGHVS, FNYEAQ. There are 16 residues in the CDR3. CDR3 sequence: CASSPTGGGSFKTQYF. In nucleotides, the CDR3 is TGTGCCAGCAGCCCTACTGGCGGGGGTAGTTTTAAGACCCAGTACTTC.

Regarding this clone: This sample includes further DNA sequences coding for the same CDR3. The J gene is TRBJ1-2, the V gene TRBV6-5; the D gene is possibly TRBD1 (6 bases). Germline loops: CDR1 MNHEY, CDR2 SVGAGI. V lost 0 bases and J lost 5, with 10 bases in between. This CDR3 is built from 14 residues. The CDR3 DNA sequence: TGTGCCAGCAGTTACTCTGGCCAGGGGTATGGCTACACCTTC. This codes for CASSYSGQGYGYTF.

Concerning this clone itself: Other DNA sequences in the sample encode the same CDR3. The chain couples TRBV10-3 to TRBJ1-5; TRBD1 might be the D (5 bases). The germline CDR1 and CDR2 sequences are ENHRY and SYGVKD. The CDR3 consists of 14 residues. V lost 0 bases to trimming and J lost 4 bases, with 7 bases between them. The CDR3 protein is CAISESTANQPQHF. As DNA, the CDR3 is TGTGCCATCAGTGAGTCGACAGCTAATCAGCCCCAGCATTTT.

The chain combines TRBV6-4 with TRBJ1-2; D gene unclear. V lost 2 bases, J lost 4 bases, and 5 bases lay in between. The CDR3 loop spans 12 amino acids. The V gene's germline CDR1 is MRHNA and CDR2 SNTAGT. The CDR3 DNA is TGTGCCAGCAGTGACAACCTCTATGGCTACACCTTC. Encoded protein: CASSDNLYGYTF.

Worth noting for this clone: One junction end disagrees with the germline gene, perhaps due to a read error. This sequence joins TRBV7-7 and TRBJ2-1; possible D gene TRBD2, 6 bases. This CDR3 comprises 15 residues. Germline CDR1 reads SSHAT; CDR2 reads FNYEAQ (reference sequence). CDR3 sequence: CASSSGGPSYNEQFF. The CDR3 nucleotides are TGTGCTAGCAGCTCCGGAGGGCCCTCCTACAATGAGCAGTTCTTC.

The V and J genes are TRBV6-1 and TRBJ2-7, with TRBD2 as a possible D gene (7 bases). Per the germline V gene, CDR1 is MNHNS and CDR2 is SASEGT. CDR3 length equals 15 residues. The V and J ends lost 7 bases and 3 bases respectively, with 19 bases between them. CDR3 DNA: TGTGCCAGCAAGCGCGGGGGCCTCCTAAACTACGAGCAGTACTTC. Translated, it gives CASKRGGLLNYEQYF.

The V and J genes are TRBV10-3 and TRBJ1-6, with 7 positions matching TRBD1. CDR1 and CDR2 (germline): ENHRY, SYGVKD. The J segment lost 6 bases and the V segment lost 10 bases, leaving 6 bases of the junction unmatched. The CDR3 consists of 13 residues. The CDR3 is CASKGQTNSPLHF. In nucleotides, the CDR3 is TGTGCCAGCAAGGGACAGACTAATTCACCCCTCCACTTT.

The chain joins TRBV29-1 to TRBJ2-1, with 10 bases identical to TRBD1. The CDR3 spans 12 residues. Unmatched junction bases numbered 2, after V lost 3 bases and J lost 9 bases. Germline V gives CDR1 SQVTM, CDR2 ANQGSEA. This CDR3 is CSVEGDRGEQFF. For the CDR3, the DNA is TGCAGCGTTGAGGGGGACAGGGGTGAGCAGTTCTTC.

The rearrangement joins TRBV29-1 to TRBJ2-7, with D possibly being TRBD1 or TRBD2 (5 bases each). The CDR3 contains 11 residues. The ends were cut back, 2 bases at V and 6 bases at J, with 8 bases in the middle. Germline loops: CDR1 SQVTM, CDR2 ANQGSEA. CDR3 nucleotide sequence: TGCAGCGTTGAATCCGGGACCGAGCAGTACTTC. This sequence encodes CSVESGTEQYF.

This clone was observed many times. The rearrangement uses TRBV15 and TRBJ2-7; D not certain. Trimming left V 0 bases short and J 5 bases short, with 8 bases between. The CDR3 is 13 amino acids. The germline CDR1 and CDR2 sequences are LNHNV and YYDKDF (reference sequence). In nucleotides, the CDR3 is TGTGCCACCAGCAGAGATTATTCGGACGAGCAGTACTTC. It codes for CATSRDYSDEQYF.

This clone appeared a single time. V is TRBV7-9 and J is TRBJ2-1; a possible D gene is TRBD2 (5 bases). The CDR3 has 16 residues. In germline, CDR1 is SEHNR, CDR2 FQNEAQ (reference sequence). The ends were cut back, 1 base at V and 4 bases at J, with 14 bases in the middle. The CDR3 spells CASSLGKRARYNEQFF. The CDR3 DNA sequence: TGTGCCAGCAGCTTAGGTAAGAGGGCCCGATACAATGAGCAGTTCTTC.

About this clone: At the DNA level, this CDR3 is encoded by other sequences in the same sample as well. This sequence joins TRBV7-9 and TRBJ1-1; D not certain. CDR1 and CDR2 (germline): SEHNR, FQNEAQ (reference sequence). This CDR3 spans 14 amino acids. Trimming shortened V by 2 bases and J by 0 bases, and 7 bases separated the two germline ends. In nucleotides, the CDR3 is TGTGCCAGCAGCTTATCGACGGTGAACACTGAAGCTTTCTTT. It translates to CASSLSTVNTEAFF. The full variable domain, in which reference TRBV7-9 and TRBJ1-1 provide the parts outside the CDR3, is DTGVSQNPRHKITKRGQNVTFRCDPISEHNRLYWYRQTLGQGPEFLTYFQNEAQLEKSRLLSDRFSAERPKGSFSTLEIQRTEQGDSAMYLCASSLSTVNTEAFFGQGTRLTVV.

The genes are TRBV10-1 and TRBJ2-2, with D possibly matching TRBD2 (5 bases). In germline, CDR1 is WNHNN, CDR2 SYGVQD (reference sequence). This CDR3 spans 13 amino acids. Trimming shortened V by 7 bases and J by 6 bases, and 12 bases separated the two germline ends. CDR3 sequence reads: CASKPDGAGELFF. The CDR3 DNA sequence: TGCGCCAGCAAGCCGGACGGGGCCGGGGAGCTGTTTTTT.

The chain is built from TRBV4-3 and TRBJ2-1; TRBD2 matches 12 bases. Germline V gene sequence: CDR1 LGHNA, CDR2 YSLEER. The CDR3 spans 16 residues. V was pared by 0 bases and J by 10 bases, with 7 bases of the junction left unmatched. The CDR3 DNA is TGCGCCAGCAGCCAAGACGGACTAGCGGGGTACAGGGAGCAGTTCTTC. The encoded protein is CASSQDGLAGYREQFF.

The rearrangement links TRBV5-6 to TRBJ1-4; no clear D gene. This CDR3 contains 15 residues. Trimming removed 1 base from V and 0 bases from J, with 7 bases in between. Germline CDR1 and CDR2: SGHDT and YYEEEE. CDR3 sequence reads: CASSLLEATNEKLFF. DNA for the CDR3: TGTGCCAGCAGCTTGCTCGAGGCAACTAATGAAAAACTGTTTTTT.

The chain recombines TRBV10-1 with TRBJ1-1; the match to TRBD1 covers 10 bases. There are 14 residues in the CDR3. CDR1 is WNHNN and CDR2 is SYGVQD in the germline V gene (reference sequence). V lost 6 bases and J lost 3; bases outside the gene matches: 4. The CDR3 is CASRPGTGDTEAFF. The CDR3 DNA reads TGCGCCAGCAGGCCCGGGACAGGGGACACTGAAGCTTTCTTT.

In regard to this clone: In the same sample, other DNA sequences code for this CDR3. This chain links TRBV9 with TRBJ2-1, with 12 bases lining up with TRBD2. The V gene's germline CDR1 is SGDLS and CDR2 YYNGEE. V lost 3 bases and J lost 5; bases outside the gene matches: 3. CDR3 length equals 15 residues. CDR3 sequence (DNA): TGTGCCAGCAGCGCGACTAGCGGGAGTCACAATGAGCAGTTCTTC. Encoded protein: CASSATSGSHNEQFF.

The chain has TRBV25-1 and TRBJ2-7; D might be TRBD2 (5 bases). V lost 3 bases and J 9 bases, leaving 18 bases between the germline ends. The length of the CDR3 is 14 residues. Germline V CDR1 and CDR2: MGHDK, SYGVNS. This chain's CDR3 is CASSDPGLLPRQYF. The DNA for the CDR3 is TGTGCCAGCAGTGACCCTGGACTCCTCCCTAGGCAGTACTTC.

The CDR3 coding sequence is TGTGCCAGCAGGACTAGCCTACGCGGGGAGCTGTTTTTT. This sequence encodes CASRTSLRGELFF. This rearrangement joins TRBV6-5 to TRBJ2-2; 7 nucleotides match TRBD2. This CDR3 has 13 amino acids. J was trimmed by 7 bases and V by 6 bases; bases with no gene match: 5. Germline V gives CDR1 MNHEY, CDR2 SVGAGI.

V gene TRBV28 combines with J gene TRBJ1-2; 8 positions match TRBD1. CDR3 size: 15 residues. Trimming cost V 6 bases and J 1 base; bases outside gene matches: 7. Germline V CDR1 and CDR2: MDHEN, SYDVKM. In DNA form, the CDR3 reads TGTGCCAGCAGAAACCAGGGGGCTATTAACTATGGCTACACCTTC. This sequence encodes CASRNQGAINYGYTF.

This sequence joins TRBV27 and TRBJ2-1; D call uncertain. The CDR3 spans 13 residues. V was shortened by 1 base and J by 4 bases, with 5 bases between the two germline ends. Germline loops: CDR1 MNHEY, CDR2 SMNVEV (reference sequence). CDR3 region: CASSLLRYNEQFF. In DNA form, the CDR3 reads TGTGCCAGCAGTTTATTGCGGTACAATGAGCAGTTCTTC.

This sequence joins TRBV5-4 and TRBJ1-1; TRBD1 matches 8 bases. This CDR3 spans 14 amino acids. Germline V gene sequence: CDR1 SGHNT, CDR2 YYREEE (reference sequence). The V segment lost 1 base and the J segment 7 bases; nucleotides outside the gene matches: 6. The CDR3 region has the DNA TGTGCCAGCAGCTTGCCAACAGGGGGATTTGAAGCTTTCTTT. The encoded protein is CASSLPTGGFEAFF.

The chain combines TRBV30 with TRBJ2-7; D unclear. Germline lookup yields CDR1 GTSNPN and CDR2 SVGIG (reference sequence). Trimming took off 2 bases at V and 1 base at J, with 6 bases between the two ends. The CDR3 consists of 12 residues. The chain's CDR3 is CAWSFTSYEQYF. CDR3 nucleotides: TGTGCCTGGAGTTTCACTTCCTACGAGCAGTACTTC.

V gene TRBV7-3 combines with J gene TRBJ2-3, with 12 nucleotides matching TRBD2. The CDR3 loop spans 14 amino acids. The V segment lost 5 bases and the J segment 6 bases; nucleotides outside the gene matches: 3. Germline V lookup: CDR1 SGHTA, CDR2 FQGTGA. CDR3 coding DNA: TGTGCCAGCAGCACCGGGACTAGCGGGGATACGCAGTATTTT. Its protein is CASSTGTSGDTQYF.